Listed here are 26 T cell receptor beta chains from one sample, sequenced in a study of blood T cell repertoires in COVID-19. The table came from immunoSEQ multiplex PCR; TCRdb's copy has only in-frame clones and leaves some out. The sample includes approximately 120,000 clones, about four fifths seen only once; the top ten take over 9.5%. Sample: peripheral blood. These receptors were taken from a man in his 60s with acute or convalescent COVID-19.

The gene calls are TRBV5-1 and TRBJ1-1, with 7 bases matching TRBD1. This CDR3 region has 14 residues. The V and J ends lost 4 bases and 2 bases, in that order; junction bases with no gene match: 5. From germline, CDR1 is SGHRS and CDR2 YFSETQ. Here the CDR3 reads CASSPPGGNTEAFF. CDR3 coding DNA: TGCGCCAGCAGCCCCCCAGGGGGAAACACTGAAGCTTTCTTT.

V usage is TRBV3-1 (or the pseudogene TRBV3-2) and J usage is TRBJ1-5; maybe TRBD1 (5 bases). Trimming cost V 5 bases and J 6 bases, with 20 bases left between them. The CDR3 runs to 16 residues. Germline CDR1 and CDR2: LGHDT and YNNKEL (reference sequence). The CDR3 here is CASSEAGVSGGQPQHF. In nucleotides, the CDR3 is TGTGCCAGCAGCGAGGCTGGGGTGTCGGGGGGTCAGCCCCAGCATTTT.

As concerns this clone: Other DNA sequences in this sample translate to the same CDR3. This chain links TRBV9 with TRBJ2-5, with 7 bases lining up with TRBD1. This CDR3 has 14 amino acids. The V gene's germline CDR1 is SGDLS and CDR2 YYNGEE. V lost 0 bases, J lost 5 bases, and 4 bases stayed unmatched. In DNA, the CDR3 is TGTGCCAGCAGCGTAGACAGGGGCGGTGAGACCCAGTACTTC. Amino acid sequence: CASSVDRGGETQYF.

This chain links TRBV5-1 with TRBJ1-6, with 8 bases fitting TRBD1. The length of the CDR3 is 14 residues. With 4 bases clipped from V and 6 bases from J, the junction kept 3 bases outside the gene matches. Germline CDR1 reads SGHRS; CDR2 reads YFSETQ. CDR3 residues: CASSPQGANSPLHF. The DNA for the CDR3 is TGCGCCAGCAGCCCCCAGGGGGCTAATTCACCCCTCCACTTT.

The rearrangement links TRBV28 to TRBJ2-1; tentatively, D is TRBD2 (6 bases). The V end was cut by 6 bases, the J end by 6 bases, with 21 bases between. The germline gives CDR1 MDHEN, CDR2 SYDVKM. CDR3 length equals 16 residues. The CDR3 DNA follows: TGTGCCAGCAGGACCGGAGGGTTTGGGGCCGGCAATGAGCAGTTCTTC. This sequence encodes CASRTGGFGAGNEQFF.

This clone was counted a few times. V gene TRBV9 combines with J gene TRBJ2-7, with 10 bases identical to TRBD2. Unmatched junction bases numbered 7, after V lost 0 bases and J lost 7 bases. In germline, CDR1 is SGDLS, CDR2 YYNGEE. The CDR3 has 15 residues. The CDR3 loop is CASSVGLAGAEEQYF. The CDR3 nucleotides read TGTGCCAGCAGCGTAGGGCTAGCGGGAGCTGAGGAGCAGTACTTC.

V and J are TRBV6-5 and TRBJ1-1, with 10 bases that match TRBD1. The CDR3 sequence is 13 residues long. Trimming took 6 bases from V and 4 from J; bases not matched to a gene: 2. The germline gives CDR1 MNHEY, CDR2 SVGAGI. The CDR3 reads CASSRTGGTEAFF. The CDR3 DNA follows: TGTGCCAGCAGCCGGACAGGGGGCACTGAAGCTTTCTTT.

The rearrangement joins TRBV28 to TRBJ1-2, with 10 nucleotides matching TRBD1. The CDR3 loop spans 14 amino acids. With V trimmed by 5 bases and J by 4 bases, 4 bases remained unmatched. The germline V gene has CDR1 MDHEN and CDR2 SYDVKM. As DNA, the CDR3 is TGTGCCAGCAGTCCCGGACAGGGGGGCTATGGCTACACCTTC. It translates to CASSPGQGGYGYTF.

This clone showed up just once. V and J are TRBV6-5 and TRBJ1-2; a weak D match, TRBD1 (5 bases). CDR1 is MNHEY and CDR2 is SVGAGI in the germline V gene. The V and J ends lost 7 bases and 7 bases respectively, with 10 bases between them. CDR3 length: 11 residues. The CDR3 region has the DNA TGTGCCAGCATCCGGGGGTTTGGCTACACCTTC. It specifies CASIRGFGYTF.

The chain employs TRBV24-1 and TRBJ2-1, with 8 bases matching TRBD1. CDR3 length: 17 residues. Germline lookup yields CDR1 KGHDR and CDR2 SFDVKD. V trimming: 4 bases; J trimming: 5 bases; junction bases outside the gene matches: 12. The CDR3 sequence: CATSDPAQGAPDNEQFF. The CDR3 DNA sequence: TGTGCCACCAGTGACCCAGCCCAGGGGGCGCCGGACAATGAGCAGTTCTTC.

The J gene is TRBJ2-5, the V gene TRBV5-8; TRBD2 matches 9 bases. Losses at the gene ends were 4 bases for V and 4 bases for J; bases not matched to a gene: 8. CDR1 and CDR2 from the germline V gene are SGHTS and YDEGEE. The CDR3 sequence is 15 residues long. The CDR3 is CASSPLAGAGETQYF. The CDR3 DNA sequence: TGTGCCAGCAGCCCGTTAGCGGGAGCGGGAGAGACCCAGTACTTC.

V gene TRBV5-1 combines with J gene TRBJ1-4; 7 bases line up with TRBD1. The trim removed 4 bases at V and 8 bases at J, leaving 5 bases unmatched. The CDR3 totals 13 residues. CDR1 and CDR2 (germline): SGHRS, YFSETQ. CDR3 in amino acids: CASSEQGREKLFF. For the CDR3, the DNA is TGCGCCAGCAGCGAACAGGGGAGGGAAAAACTGTTTTTT.

V and J are TRBV30 and TRBJ2-2; the D is unclear. The CDR3 extends over 13 amino acids. V was clipped by 4 bases and J by 0 bases, with 6 bases between them. From germline, CDR1 is GTSNPN and CDR2 SVGIG (reference sequence). CDR3 in amino acids: CAWIASNTGELFF. The DNA for the CDR3 is TGTGCCTGGATAGCATCGAACACCGGGGAGCTGTTTTTT.

The genes are TRBV28 and TRBJ1-6; 9 positions agree with TRBD1. Germline CDR1 MDHEN, CDR2 SYDVKM. The CDR3 is made up of 15 amino acids. V trimming: 5 bases; J trimming: 3 bases; junction bases outside the gene matches: 2. DNA of the CDR3: TGTGCCAGCAGTGGGACAGGGAGCTATAATTCACCCCTCCACTTT. Its protein product is CASSGTGSYNSPLHF. Variable domain in full (rest from reference TRBV28 and TRBJ1-6): DVKVTQSSRYLVKRTGEKVFLECVQDMDHENMFWYRQDPGLGLRLIYFSYDVKMKEKGDIPEGYSVSREKKERFSLILESASTNQTSMYLCASSGTGSYNSPLHFGNGTRLTVT.

In its sample, this clone was seen many times. The J gene is TRBJ2-7, the V gene TRBV27, with TRBD1 identical over 7 bases. The CDR3 consists of 11 residues. Trimming took 9 bases from V and 6 from J; bases not matched to a gene: 5. Germline assignment: CDR1 MNHEY and CDR2 SMNVEV (reference sequence). CDR3 DNA sequence: TGTGCCAGTGCACAGGGGATCGAGCAGTACTTC. Encoded protein: CASAQGIEQYF.

On this clone: Distinct nucleotide sequences in the sample also encode this CDR3. The rearrangement uses TRBV5-1 and TRBJ2-5; 8 positions agree with TRBD2. The CDR3 contains 13 residues. Trimming took 2 bases from V and 5 from J; bases not matched to a gene: 2. Germline V gene data show CDR1 as SGHRS and CDR2 as YFSETQ. CDR3 sequence reads: CASSFGGRETQYF. The CDR3 region has the DNA TGCGCCAGCAGCTTTGGCGGGAGGGAGACCCAGTACTTC.

Concerning this clone itself: One end of the junction is discordant with germline, which a read error may explain. The chain recombines TRBV7-2 with TRBJ2-1; tentative D call: TRBD2 (6 bases). Germline CDR1 and CDR2: SGHTA and FQGNSA. CDR3 length equals 14 residues. The CDR3 bases are TGTGCCAGCAGCCCCGGGCGGGATGACGTCTACACGCTCTTC. Amino acids: CASSPGRDDVYTLF.

This chain joins TRBV27 and TRBJ1-4; D is perhaps TRBD1 (5 bases). The CDR3 has 14 amino acids. Germline values: CDR1 MNHEY, CDR2 SMNVEV (reference sequence). Trimming cost V 5 bases and J 6 bases, with 13 bases left between them. The DNA of the CDR3 is TGTGCCAGCAGTCCCCAGGGAGGGGATGAAAAACTGTTTTTT. Translation: CASSPQGGDEKLFF.

This chain joins TRBV7-3 and TRBJ2-3; no firm D call. This CDR3 is built from 12 residues. Trimming took off 3 bases at V and 6 bases at J, with 7 bases between the two ends. From germline, CDR1 is SGHTA and CDR2 FQGTGA. The CDR3 nucleotides are TGTGCCAGCAGCTTTAATCGGGATACGCAGTATTTT. As protein: CASSFNRDTQYF.

V and J are TRBV28 and TRBJ1-5; no clear D gene. The CDR3 length is 14 residues. Looked up from germline, CDR1 is MDHEN and CDR2 is SYDVKM. Trimming cost V 6 bases and J 7 bases, with 16 bases left between them. The CDR3 region has the DNA TGTGCCAGCAGGCCGACATGGGCTGGGCAGCCCCAGCATTTT. Protein: CASRPTWAGQPQHF.

This clone has a handful of counts. The chain combines TRBV28 with TRBJ1-2; 7 bases align to TRBD1. The germline V gene has CDR1 MDHEN and CDR2 SYDVKM. This CDR3 contains 15 residues. V trimming: 7 bases; J trimming: 5 bases; junction bases outside the gene matches: 13. The CDR3 coding sequence is TGTGCCAGCATGGAGGGTAAGGGGGCCCTGTATGGCTACACCTTC. It is translated as CASMEGKGALYGYTF.

This clone was seen more than once but under ten times. The chain combines TRBV18 with TRBJ1-4; D uncertain. CDR1 and CDR2 (germline): KGHSH, LQKENI. The CDR3 sequence is 15 residues long. Trimming shortened V by 3 bases and J by 8 bases, and 16 bases separated the two germline ends. The DNA of the CDR3 is TGTGCCAGCTCACCCCTCGGCATCCAGGCAGAAAAACTGTTTTTT. Translating it yields CASSPLGIQAEKLFF.

This rearrangement joins TRBV19 to TRBJ1-1; the D gene is possibly TRBD1 (5 bases). The V end lost 2 bases, the J end lost 0 bases, and 10 bases lay between the germline ends. Germline CDR1 and CDR2: LNHDA and SQIVND (reference sequence). CDR3 length equals 15 residues. The CDR3 region is CASSISWGMNTEAFF. The CDR3 DNA follows: TGTGCCAGTAGTATATCATGGGGCATGAACACTGAAGCTTTCTTT.

The rearrangement uses TRBV10-3 and TRBJ2-7; 13 nucleotides line up with TRBD2. Per the germline V gene, CDR1 is ENHRY and CDR2 is SYGVKD. The V segment lost 2 bases and the J segment 3 bases; nucleotides outside the gene matches: 7. This CDR3 is 17 amino acids long. Here the CDR3 reads CAISEPGLAGTFYEQYF. CDR3 in DNA: TGTGCCATCAGTGAGCCGGGACTAGCGGGGACCTTCTACGAGCAGTACTTC.

This clone appeared a single time. This chain uses TRBV6-5 with TRBJ1-6, with 9 bases aligning to TRBD1. V was pared by 4 bases and J by 7 bases, with 5 bases of the junction left unmatched. Germline loops: CDR1 MNHEY, CDR2 SVGAGI. This CDR3 has 15 residues. CDR3 sequence (DNA): TGTGCCAGCAGTTTCCGACAGGGGGAAAATTCACCCCTCCACTTT. Protein product: CASSFRQGENSPLHF.

Note on this clone: Other DNA sequences in this specimen translate into the identical CDR3. This sequence joins TRBV5-1 and TRBJ2-7; maybe TRBD1 (5 bases). Germline V lookup: CDR1 SGHRS, CDR2 YFSETQ. V gave up 0 bases and J gave up 3 bases, with 10 bases separating them. This CDR3 has 14 residues. CDR3 coding DNA: TGCGCCAGCAGCTTGGAAGGGGCAGGCTACGAGCAGTACTTC. Translation: CASSLEGAGYEQYF.